The rows below give T cell receptor beta chains drawn from one sample of a study of blood T cell repertoires in COVID-19. Generated by immunoSEQ multiplex PCR, the TCRdb table keeps only in-frame clones and is missing some. The table lists a few hundred thousand clones, 70% to 90% of them singletons. Sequencing was performed on PBMCs or T cells enriched from blood (not recorded which). These TCRs come from an older woman who had recovered from COVID-19. CDR3s include the opening cysteine and the closing phenylalanine or tryptophan. Fields, in order: CDR3 DNA, CDR3 protein, V gene, clone size, J gene, D gene. A D gene is named only where the DNA matches it firmly. Clone size is not always given. Where it is, it says once, few, many or a class for expanded clones.

CDR3nt: TGTGCCAGCAGTGACCGCGGCCCGGGATGGGTAGGGAGCTCTGGAAACACCATATATTTT
CDR3aa: CASSDRGPGWVGSSGNTIYF
v_gene: TRBV2
abundance: .
j_gene: TRBJ1-3
d_gene: .

CDR3nt: TGTGCCATCAGTGAGTCGGGACTAGCGGGGCTGGATGAGCAGTTCTTC
CDR3aa: CAISESGLAGLDEQFF
v_gene: TRBV10-3
abundance: .
j_gene: TRBJ2-1
d_gene: TRBD2

CDR3nt: TGTGCCAGCTCGGACAGCCGTGAAAAACTGTTTTTT
CDR3aa: CASSDSREKLFF
v_gene: TRBV18
abundance: once
j_gene: TRBJ1-4
d_gene: .

CDR3nt: TGTGCCAGCAGCTTAAGGGGAATTAACTATGGCTACACCTTC
CDR3aa: CASSLRGINYGYTF
v_gene: TRBV11-2
abundance: .
j_gene: TRBJ1-2
d_gene: .

CDR3nt: TGTGCCAGCAGTTACTCAGGCGGGGGGGCAAATGAGCAGTTCTTC
CDR3aa: CASSYSGGGANEQFF
v_gene: TRBV6-5
abundance: .
j_gene: TRBJ2-1
d_gene: TRBD2

CDR3nt: TGCGCCAGCAGCCAAGGAAGAGGGGGCCGAACTGAAGCTTTCTTT
CDR3aa: CASSQGRGGRTEAFF
v_gene: TRBV4-1
abundance: once
j_gene: TRBJ1-1
d_gene: TRBD1

CDR3nt: TGTGCCAGCAGCGCAGGGTCCGATCAGCCCCAGCATTTT
CDR3aa: CASSAGSDQPQHF
v_gene: TRBV9
abundance: once
j_gene: TRBJ1-5
d_gene: .

CDR3nt: TGTGCCAGCAGCCAAAGTTCCCACTACTCTGGAAACACCATATATTTT
CDR3aa: CASSQSSHYSGNTIYF
v_gene: TRBV3-1/TRBV3-2
abundance: .
j_gene: TRBJ1-3
d_gene: .

CDR3nt: TGTGCCAGCAGTTACTCGATGGACAGCTATAATTCACCCCTCCACTTT
CDR3aa: CASSYSMDSYNSPLHF
v_gene: TRBV6-5
abundance: .
j_gene: TRBJ1-6
d_gene: .

CDR3nt: TGTGCCTGGAGTTTTTACAGGCAGAACACTGAAGCTTTCTTT
CDR3aa: CAWSFYRQNTEAFF
v_gene: TRBV30
abundance: .
j_gene: TRBJ1-1
d_gene: .

CDR3nt: TGCGCCAGCAGCTTGGCGGGGTCCGGTCGAAATGAGCAGTTCTTC
CDR3aa: CASSLAGSGRNEQFF
v_gene: TRBV5-1
abundance: .
j_gene: TRBJ2-1
d_gene: .

CDR3nt: TGCGCCAGCAGCTCTGGACAGGAGACTGGAAACACCATATATTTT
CDR3aa: CASSSGQETGNTIYF
v_gene: TRBV5-1
abundance: .
j_gene: TRBJ1-3
d_gene: TRBD1

CDR3nt: TGTGCTAGCAGCCCGGGCCCGGGACAGGGGGCACGCAATGAGCAGTTCTTC
CDR3aa: CASSPGPGQGARNEQFF
v_gene: TRBV7-7
abundance: .
j_gene: TRBJ2-1
d_gene: TRBD1

CDR3nt: TGTGCCAGCAGCCCTAGGAGTGGAAACCTTCCCGTGCAGGGTACGCAGTATTTT
CDR3aa: CASSPRSGNLPVQGTQYF
v_gene: TRBV11-2
abundance: .
j_gene: TRBJ2-3
d_gene: .

CDR3nt: TGTGCCAGCGCGGGACTGGGCGGGGGAACAGATACGCAGTATTTT
CDR3aa: CASAGLGGGTDTQYF
v_gene: TRBV2
abundance: once
j_gene: TRBJ2-3
d_gene: TRBD2

CDR3nt: TGTGCCATCAGTGCTGAGAGCTCTGGAAACACCATATATTTT
CDR3aa: CAISAESSGNTIYF
v_gene: TRBV10-3
abundance: once
j_gene: TRBJ1-3
d_gene: .

CDR3nt: TGTGCCAGCGGGACTAGCGGGGCGGCAGGGAATGAACAGTTCTTC
CDR3aa: CASGTSGAAGNEQFF
v_gene: TRBV9
abundance: once
j_gene: TRBJ2-1
d_gene: TRBD2

CDR3nt: TGTGCCAGCAGTGGACAGGGGGCGACTAATGAAAAACTGTTTTTT
CDR3aa: CASSGQGATNEKLFF
v_gene: TRBV2
abundance: .
j_gene: TRBJ1-4
d_gene: TRBD1

CDR3nt: TGTGCCAGCAGTTACAGGGGGGGAGCTAATGAAAAACTGTTTTTT
CDR3aa: CASSYRGGANEKLFF
v_gene: TRBV6-5
abundance: .
j_gene: TRBJ1-4
d_gene: .

CDR3nt: TGTGCCAGCAGCCGGGGAGGGGGACCCGGGGAGCTGTTTTTT
CDR3aa: CASSRGGGPGELFF
v_gene: TRBV7-9
abundance: .
j_gene: TRBJ2-2
d_gene: .

CDR3nt: TGTGCCAGTAGTATAGGGTACCGGGCCGGGGAGCTGTTTTTT
CDR3aa: CASSIGYRAGELFF
v_gene: TRBV19
abundance: .
j_gene: TRBJ2-2
d_gene: .

CDR3nt: TGTGCCAGCACCACCGGTCGGACTAGCGGGGCGGGCACAGATACGCAGTATTTT
CDR3aa: CASTTGRTSGAGTDTQYF
v_gene: TRBV27
abundance: .
j_gene: TRBJ2-3
d_gene: TRBD2

CDR3nt: TGCGCCAGCAGCCAAGGGACTAGCGGGGGTAATGAGCAGTTCTTC
CDR3aa: CASSQGTSGGNEQFF
v_gene: TRBV4-1
abundance: many
j_gene: TRBJ2-1
d_gene: TRBD2

CDR3nt: TGTGCCAGCAGCCAATCAGGGGCTGGAAACACCATATATTTT
CDR3aa: CASSQSGAGNTIYF
v_gene: TRBV3-1/TRBV3-2
abundance: .
j_gene: TRBJ1-3
d_gene: .

CDR3nt: TGTGCCAGCAGCCCTCCACGGGGGGAAGAGACCCAGTACTTC
CDR3aa: CASSPPRGEETQYF
v_gene: TRBV11-3
abundance: .
j_gene: TRBJ2-5
d_gene: TRBD2

CDR3nt: TGTGCCAGCACCTCTAATTGGGGACTAGCGGGGGGTCAGTTCTTC
CDR3aa: CASTSNWGLAGGQFF
v_gene: TRBV28
abundance: .
j_gene: TRBJ2-1
d_gene: TRBD2

CDR3nt: TGCGCCAGCAGCCCGGGTCTCCGAGACAGAGGTCAGCCCCAGCATTTT
CDR3aa: CASSPGLRDRGQPQHF
v_gene: TRBV5-1
abundance: .
j_gene: TRBJ1-5
d_gene: .

CDR3nt: TGTGCCAGCAGCGTACCGCAGGGGGTCCTGACTTTC
CDR3aa: CASSVPQGVLTF
v_gene: TRBV9
abundance: .
j_gene: TRBJ2-6
d_gene: .

CDR3nt: TGTGCCAGCTCACCTGACAGGGGCTCCTACGAGCAGTACTTC
CDR3aa: CASSPDRGSYEQYF
v_gene: TRBV18
abundance: .
j_gene: TRBJ2-7
d_gene: TRBD1

CDR3nt: TGTGCCAGCAGGAAGACAGGGAATGTAAAACTGTTTTTT
CDR3aa: CASRKTGNVKLFF
v_gene: TRBV6-5
abundance: once
j_gene: TRBJ1-4
d_gene: TRBD1

CDR3nt: TGTGCCAGCAGCTTAGGAAGCACCTATAATTCACCCCTCCACTTT
CDR3aa: CASSLGSTYNSPLHF
v_gene: TRBV11-2
abundance: .
j_gene: TRBJ1-6
d_gene: .

CDR3nt: TGTGCCAGCAGCCAAGATGGGCTAGCATCAGATACGCAGTATTTT
CDR3aa: CASSQDGLASDTQYF
v_gene: TRBV4-2
abundance: .
j_gene: TRBJ2-3
d_gene: .

CDR3nt: TGTGCCAGCAGCTCCCAGACTAGCGGGGGGGCCAATGAGCAGTTCTTC
CDR3aa: CASSSQTSGGANEQFF
v_gene: TRBV9
abundance: .
j_gene: TRBJ2-1
d_gene: TRBD2

CDR3nt: TGCGCCAGCAGCCAAGACAGGTATGGCTACACCTTC
CDR3aa: CASSQDRYGYTF
v_gene: TRBV4-1
abundance: .
j_gene: TRBJ1-2
d_gene: .

CDR3nt: TGCGCCAGCAGCTGGGACATTAGCAACTATGGCTACACCTTC
CDR3aa: CASSWDISNYGYTF
v_gene: TRBV5-1
abundance: .
j_gene: TRBJ1-2
d_gene: .